This T cell receptor beta chain is from a study of T cells in Graves' hyperthyroidism and ophthalmopathy. This clonotype was picked up many times. Amplified TCR beta CDR3 regions derived from RNA transcripts. Carried out on the TCR CDR3, a first-round RT-PCR used the HTBI primer set. Via MiXCR, TCRdb re-called the multiplex PCR reads, giving one row per CDR3 protein. The table lists 330,000 or so distinct CDR3 sequences, 18% of them singletons. Enrolled ophthalmopathy patients presented with a Clinical Activity Score of at least 3, a NOSPECS grade of at least 4, and disease duration under 3 months. The CDR3 has 13 residues. V dropped 6 bases and J dropped 1 base, with 9 bases sitting between them. Germline lookup yields CDR1 SNHLY and CDR2 FYNNEI.

The J gene is TRBJ1-1, the V gene TRBV2, with D possibly being TRBD1 (5 bases). The sequencing sample was made of blood. This TCR was sampled from a middle-aged woman with Graves' ophthalmopathy. The chain's CDR3 is CASRWDQNTEAFF. In nucleotides, the CDR3 is TGTGCCAGCAGGTGGGACCAGAACACTGAAGCTTTCTTT.